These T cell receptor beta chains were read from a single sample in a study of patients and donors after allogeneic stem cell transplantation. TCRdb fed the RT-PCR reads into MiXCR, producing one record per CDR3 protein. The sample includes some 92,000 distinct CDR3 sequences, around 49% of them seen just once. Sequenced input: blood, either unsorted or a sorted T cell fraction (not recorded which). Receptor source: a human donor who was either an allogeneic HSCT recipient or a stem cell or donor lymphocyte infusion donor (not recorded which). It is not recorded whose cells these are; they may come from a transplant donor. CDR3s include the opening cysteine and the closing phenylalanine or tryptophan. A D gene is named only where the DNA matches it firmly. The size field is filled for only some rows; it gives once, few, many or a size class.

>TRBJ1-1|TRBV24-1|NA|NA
TGTGCCACCAGAGATCGGGGTCTCAATGAAGCTTTCTTT
CATRDRGLNEAFF
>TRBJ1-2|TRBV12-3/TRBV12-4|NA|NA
TGTGCCAGCAGTCCTAGGTGGGGGCAACCTAACTATGGCTACACCTTC
CASSPRWGQPNYGYTF
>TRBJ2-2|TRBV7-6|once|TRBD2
TGTGCCAGCAGCTTAGTTTTTGCGCGGGAGGGCCGTTTTGACGGGGAGCTGTTTTTT
CASSLVFAREGRFDGELFF
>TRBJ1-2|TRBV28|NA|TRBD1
TGTGCCAGCAGTTTTGTGCCGGGACAGACTTTCTATGGCTACACCTTC
CASSFVPGQTFYGYTF
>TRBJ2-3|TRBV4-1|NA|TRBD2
TGCGCCAGCAGCCAAGCCAGCGGGGGACGTACTAGCACAGATACGCAGTATTTT
CASSQASGGRTSTDTQYF
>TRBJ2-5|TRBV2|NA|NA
TGTGCCAGCAGTGAAGGCCAACCCCGGGAGACCCAGTACTTC
CASSEGQPRETQYF
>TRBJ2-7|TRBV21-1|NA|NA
TGCGCCAGCAGGGACAGCCGTGATAAAGAATTTACCTACGAGCAGTACTTC
CASRDSRDKEFTYEQYF
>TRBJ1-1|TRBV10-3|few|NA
TGTGCCATCAGTGAGGGCAAACCCCTGAACACTGAAGCTTTCTTT
CAISEGKPLNTEAFF
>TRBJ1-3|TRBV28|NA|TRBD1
TGTGCCAGCGGCTTGGCAGGGACAGGGGCACACACAATATATTTT
CASGLAGTGAHTIYF
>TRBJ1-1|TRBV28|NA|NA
TGTGCCAGCAGTTTTTGGGGCAGTGAAGCTTTCTTT
CASSFWGSEAFF
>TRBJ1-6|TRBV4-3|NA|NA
TGCGCCAGCAGCCAAGATCTTGGCGTGGATAATTCACCCCTCCACTTT
CASSQDLGVDNSPLHF